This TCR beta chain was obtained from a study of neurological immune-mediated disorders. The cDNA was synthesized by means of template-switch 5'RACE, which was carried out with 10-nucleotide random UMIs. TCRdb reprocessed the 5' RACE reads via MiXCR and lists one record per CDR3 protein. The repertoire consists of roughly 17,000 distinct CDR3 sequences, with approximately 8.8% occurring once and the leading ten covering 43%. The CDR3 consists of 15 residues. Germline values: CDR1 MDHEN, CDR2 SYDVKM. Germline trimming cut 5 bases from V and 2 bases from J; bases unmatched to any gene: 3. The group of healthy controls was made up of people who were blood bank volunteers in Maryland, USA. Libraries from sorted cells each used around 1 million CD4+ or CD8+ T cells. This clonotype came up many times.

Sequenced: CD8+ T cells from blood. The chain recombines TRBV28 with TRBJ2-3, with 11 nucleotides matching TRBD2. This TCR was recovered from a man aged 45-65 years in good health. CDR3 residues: CASSLLAGDTDTQYF. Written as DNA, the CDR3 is TGTGCCAGCAGTCTACTAGCGGGAGACACAGATACGCAGTATTTT.